This T cell receptor beta chain was recorded in a study of T-cell reconstitution after alpha-beta-depleted transplantation in children. This clonotype came up many times. Preparation of the TCRbeta library used unique molecular identifiers. TCRdb redid the calling of the PCR reads with MiXCR, one entry per CDR3 protein. The table includes a few hundred thousand distinct CDR3 sequences, more than 7.5% detected once. Germline CDR1 and CDR2: MNHEY and SMNVEV (reference sequence). V lost 5 bases, J lost 3 bases, and 8 bases stayed unmatched. This CDR3 is 15 amino acids long. The chain employs TRBV27 and TRBJ2-7; 9 nucleotides line up with TRBD1. The clonotype originates from a human donor who donated a stem cell graft to a child with SCID. The sample in question was PBMCs from the stem cell graft donor, obtained from the stem cell graft. CDR3 protein: CASSPRQGGGYEQYF. In DNA form, the CDR3 reads TGTGCCAGCAGTCCGAGACAGGGGGGGGGCTACGAGCAGTACTTC.